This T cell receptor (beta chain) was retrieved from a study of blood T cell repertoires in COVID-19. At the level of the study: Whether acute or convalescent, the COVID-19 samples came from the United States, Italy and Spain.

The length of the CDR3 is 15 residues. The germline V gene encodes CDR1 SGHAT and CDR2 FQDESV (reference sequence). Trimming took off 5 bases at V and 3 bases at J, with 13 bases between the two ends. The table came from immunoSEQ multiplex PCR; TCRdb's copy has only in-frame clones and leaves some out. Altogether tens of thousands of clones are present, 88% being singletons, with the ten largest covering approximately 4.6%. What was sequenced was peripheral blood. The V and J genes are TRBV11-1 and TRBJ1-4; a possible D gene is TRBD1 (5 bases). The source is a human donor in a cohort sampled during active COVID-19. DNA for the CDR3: TGTGCCAGCAGCCCAGCCGACAGCTCTAATGAAAAACTGTTTTTT. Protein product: CASSPADSSNEKLFF.